The next 18 T cell receptor beta chains were all read from a single sample in a study of blood T cells in healthy people across ages. Together with a sample-barcoded 5' primer, a J-beta primer mix was included in a second PCR lasting about 7 to 11 cycles. Via MiXCR, TCRdb re-called the 5' RACE reads, giving one row per CDR3 protein. The sample has hundreds of thousands of distinct CDR3 sequences, roughly 25% seen once. This sample was also put to use in a study of T cells of mothers and their children.

The sequencing input was blood. These receptors came from a boy between 10 and 17 years old in good health.

The V call is TRBV7-6, the J call TRBJ2-7; 11 nucleotides align to TRBD2. CDR3 length: 15 residues. Germline V gives CDR1 SGHVS, CDR2 FNYEAQ. The J segment lost 4 bases and the V segment lost 5 bases, leaving 7 bases of the junction unmatched. CDR3 sequence reads: CASSPKTSGDYEQYF. As DNA, the CDR3 is TGTGCCAGCAGCCCGAAGACTAGCGGGGATTACGAGCAGTACTTC.

The J gene is TRBJ2-6, the V gene TRBV27; D is ambiguous. The CDR3 consists of 15 residues. The germline CDR1 and CDR2 sequences are MNHEY and SMNVEV (reference sequence). The germline V and J ends were trimmed by 1 base and 4 bases, with 8 bases remaining between them. The DNA of the CDR3 is TGTGCCAGCAGTTTATGGGCGGAGGGGGCCAACGTCCTGACTTTC. It translates to CASSLWAEGANVLTF.

V is TRBV28 and J is TRBJ2-5; possibly TRBD1 or TRBD2 for D (7 bases each). The V gene lost 5 bases and the J gene lost 4 bases, with 17 bases spanning the gap. Per germline, CDR1 MDHEN and CDR2 SYDVKM. The CDR3 length is 15 residues. The CDR3 bases are TGTGCCAGCAGTCTCGCCCGCAGGGGGGGAGAGACCCAGTACTTC. Encoded protein: CASSLARRGGETQYF.

Concerning this clonotype: Since the CDR3 does not end with the conserved phenylalanine or tryptophan, this likely comes from a read error. The chain employs TRBV15 and TRBJ1-4; perhaps TRBD1 as D (5 bases). Trimming left V 6 bases short and J 4 bases short, with 12 bases between. The CDR3 covers 14 residues. The germline CDR1 and CDR2 sequences are LNHNV and YYDKDF (reference sequence). Here the CDR3 reads CATSLDSYNEKLFS. Written as DNA, the CDR3 is TGTGCCACCAGTCTAGACAGCTATAATGAAAAACTGTTTTCT.

This clonotype was found a few times. The V call is TRBV28, the J call TRBJ1-4; TRBD1 is a possible D gene (5 bases). The V end was cut by 6 bases, the J end by 5 bases, with 16 bases between. Germline V lookup: CDR1 MDHEN, CDR2 SYDVKM. CDR3 length: 15 amino acids. This CDR3 is CASRPSDSLNEKLFF. Written as DNA, the CDR3 is TGTGCCAGCAGACCCTCAGACAGCCTGAATGAAAAACTGTTTTTT.

The V gene is TRBV29-1, the J gene TRBJ2-7; no firm D call. CDR3 length: 12 residues. The germline V and J ends were trimmed by 2 bases and 7 bases, with 12 bases remaining between them. CDR1 and CDR2 from the germline V gene are SQVTM and ANQGSEA. This CDR3 reads CSVERPSGEQYF. CDR3 sequence (DNA): TGCAGCGTTGAACGGCCGTCAGGAGAGCAGTACTTC.

This clonotype has a handful of counts. The chain recombines TRBV5-1 with TRBJ2-5; either TRBD1 or TRBD2 may supply D (5 bases each). V was trimmed by 7 bases and J by 0 bases, leaving 10 bases between them. The length of the CDR3 is 13 residues. Germline V lookup: CDR1 SGHRS, CDR2 YFSETQ. CDR3 amino acids: CASAGADQETQYF. CDR3 DNA sequence: TGCGCCAGCGCCGGGGCAGACCAAGAGACCCAGTACTTC. Complete variable domain (other parts from reference TRBV5-1 and TRBJ2-5): KAGVTQTPRYLIKTRGQQVTLSCSPISGHRSVSWYQQTPGQGLQFLFEYFSETQRNKGNFPGRFSGRQFSNSRSEMNVSTLELGDSALYLCASAGADQETQYFGPGTRLLVL.

This chain uses TRBV12-3 or TRBV12-4 with TRBJ2-3, with 8 bases aligning to TRBD2. With V trimmed by 9 bases and J by 6 bases, 23 bases remained unmatched. The CDR3 spans 18 residues. CDR3 nucleotides: TGTGCCAGTCGAAGTGGTCGTGACCGACTAGCGCCGACTGATACGCAGTATTTT. As protein: CASRSGRDRLAPTDTQYF.

The rearrangement joins TRBV3-1 to TRBJ2-7; the D is unclear. The V gene's germline CDR1 is LGHDT and CDR2 YNNKEL (reference sequence). The CDR3 is 12 amino acids. V gave up 0 bases and J gave up 5 bases, with 5 bases separating them. CDR3 nucleotide sequence: TGTGCCAGCAGCCAAGATCGTAACGAGCAGTACTTC. Translated: CASSQDRNEQYF.

The chain has TRBV2 and TRBJ2-3; D gene unclear. Between the trimmed V and J ends, which lost 7 bases and 3 bases, there was a span of 17 bases. Germline-derived CDR1 and CDR2 are SNHLY and FYNNEI. This CDR3 is 15 amino acids long. The CDR3 reads CASMTYGTMTDTQYF. DNA of the CDR3: TGTGCCAGCATGACCTACGGAACAATGACAGATACGCAGTATTTT.

This clonotype was seen more than once but under ten times. This chain links TRBV11-2 with TRBJ2-7; D is unclear. V was shortened by 1 base and J by 4 bases, with 11 bases between the two germline ends. Germline V gene lookup returns CDR1 SGHAT and CDR2 FQNNGV. The CDR3 is 14 residues long. Written as DNA, the CDR3 is TGTGCCAGCAGCTTAGGGGATACGGCTTACGAGCAGTACTTC. Its protein is CASSLGDTAYEQYF.

In this sample, this clonotype turned up a few times. The chain has TRBV29-1 and TRBJ2-4, with a possible D match to TRBD1 (5 bases). CDR1 and CDR2 (germline): SQVTM, ANQGSEA. Trimming shortened V by 7 bases and J by 6 bases, and 10 bases separated the two germline ends. The CDR3 is made up of 11 amino acids. Here the CDR3 DNA reads TGCAGCGGACAGAAAGCAAACATTCAGTACTTC. It translates to CSGQKANIQYF.

This chain links TRBV7-9 with TRBJ2-5; 10 bases line up with TRBD2. Germline assignment: CDR1 SEHNR and CDR2 FQNEAQ (reference sequence). Germline trimming cut 2 bases from V and 5 bases from J; bases unmatched to any gene: 14. CDR3 size: 18 residues. CDR3 DNA sequence: TGTGCCAGCAGCTTAACTTCTAGCGGGAGATTGGTAATGGAGACCCAGTACTTC. Residues: CASSLTSSGRLVMETQYF.

With regard to this clonotype: This CDR3 is missing its conserved last phenylalanine or tryptophan, likely due to a read error. This chain uses TRBV20-1 with TRBJ2-1, with D unclear. With the DNA end fitting TRBJ2-5 better, the J assignment may be wrong. CDR1 and CDR2 (germline): DFQATT, SNEGSKA (reference sequence). There are 10 residues in the CDR3. DNA for the CDR3: TGCAGTGCTAGATTGGAGACCCAGTACCTC. It translates to CSARLETQYL.

The genes are TRBV20-1 and TRBJ2-7; D remains ambiguous. Trimming removed 1 base at V and 7 bases at J, with 14 bases between. Per germline, CDR1 DFQATT and CDR2 SNEGSKA (reference sequence). This CDR3 has 13 residues. CDR3 sequence: CSARGLLVREQYF. The CDR3 DNA sequence: TGCAGTGCTAGAGGCCTTTTAGTACGGGAGCAGTACTTC.

In the case of this clonotype: The junction departs from the called germline gene at one end, perhaps through a read error. The chain combines TRBV4-3 with TRBJ2-1; weak D call: TRBD2 (6 bases). Germline V CDR1 and CDR2: LGHNA, YSLEER. The CDR3 spans 16 residues. The CDR3 protein is CASSSGTETTYNEQFF. CDR3 in DNA: TGCGCCAGCAGCTCTGGGACTGAAACTACCTACAACGAGCAGTTCTTC.

This clonotype has only one observation. The genes are TRBV20-1 and TRBJ2-5, with TRBD1 matching 7 bases. The CDR3 spans 14 residues. CDR1 is DFQATT and CDR2 is SNEGSKA in the germline V gene (reference sequence). The J segment lost 5 bases and the V segment lost 1 base, leaving 7 bases of the junction unmatched. CDR3 in amino acids: CSARVRGFGETQYF. CDR3 coding DNA: TGCAGTGCTAGAGTCAGGGGGTTTGGTGAGACCCAGTACTTC.

This clonotype has only a few counts. The chain recombines TRBV9 with TRBJ2-2; D possibly corresponds to TRBD1 (5 bases). Trimming took 3 bases from V and 1 from J, leaving 7 bases between them. From germline, CDR1 is SGDLS and CDR2 YYNGEE. The CDR3 has 14 amino acids. The CDR3 DNA follows: TGTGCCAGCAGCGGACAGTGGAACACCGGGGAGCTGTTTTTT. Its protein product is CASSGQWNTGELFF.